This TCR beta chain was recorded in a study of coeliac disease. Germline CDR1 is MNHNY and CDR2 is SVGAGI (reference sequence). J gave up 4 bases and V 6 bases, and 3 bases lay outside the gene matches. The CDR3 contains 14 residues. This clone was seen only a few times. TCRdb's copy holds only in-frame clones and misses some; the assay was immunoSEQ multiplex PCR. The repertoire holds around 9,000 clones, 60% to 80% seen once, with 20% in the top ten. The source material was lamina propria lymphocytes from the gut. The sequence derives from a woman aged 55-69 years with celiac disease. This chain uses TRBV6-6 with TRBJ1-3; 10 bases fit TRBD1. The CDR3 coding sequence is TGTGCCAGCAGATCGGACAGGGGGGGAAACACCATATATTTT. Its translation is CASRSDRGGNTIYF.